The 22 T cell receptor beta chains listed next were all sequenced from one sample in a study of blood T cell repertoires in COVID-19. The protocol was immunoSEQ multiplex PCR, while the TCRdb copy is restricted to in-frame clones and leaves out a portion. The data contain hundreds of thousands of clones, just over 85% of them singletons. Sequenced material: peripheral blood. Receptors were obtained from a woman between 25 and 40 years old with active or convalescent COVID-19.

The gene calls are TRBV2 and TRBJ1-2; TRBD1 aligns across 7 bases. The CDR3 runs to 16 residues. Germline CDR1 SNHLY, CDR2 FYNNEI. J was trimmed by 7 bases and V by 4 bases; bases with no gene match: 15. CDR3 coding DNA: TGTGCCAGCAGTGGGGCCCAGGGGGTCACCGTGGCTGGCTACACCTTC. Residues: CASSGAQGVTVAGYTF.

This chain links TRBV19 with TRBJ1-3; tentatively, D is TRBD1 (5 bases). The ends were cut back, 9 bases at V and 0 bases at J, with 12 bases in the middle. Germline loops: CDR1 LNHDA, CDR2 SQIVND (reference sequence). The CDR3 sequence is 14 residues long. CDR3: CASIQQASGNTIYF. DNA of the CDR3: TGTGCCAGCATCCAACAGGCCTCTGGAAACACCATATATTTT.

CDR3 residues: CASSLLVGGSTDTQYF. In DNA form, the CDR3 reads TGTGCCAGCAGCTTACTAGTGGGGGGGAGCACAGATACGCAGTATTTT. J is TRBJ2-3 and V is TRBV5-4; 7 bases fit TRBD2. CDR1 and CDR2 from the germline V gene are SGHNT and YYREEE (reference sequence). The CDR3 is 16 amino acids. V shed 2 bases, J shed 0 bases, and the junction held 6 bases outside the gene matches.

This sequence joins TRBV2 and TRBJ2-3; 9 bases are a match to TRBD1. Germline V lookup: CDR1 SNHLY, CDR2 FYNNEI. Trimming at V came to 0 bases and at J to 2 bases, leaving 6 bases not matched to a gene. This CDR3 region has 17 residues. CDR3 DNA: TGTGCCAGCAGTGAAGCGAGCGGGACAGGGCACACAGATACGCAGTATTTT. Residues: CASSEASGTGHTDTQYF.

This rearrangement joins TRBV12-3 or TRBV12-4 to TRBJ2-7; TRBD2 matches at 7 bases. Losses at the gene ends were 4 bases for V and 9 bases for J; bases not matched to a gene: 9. This CDR3 is built from 13 residues. CDR3: CASSSTLTSVQYF. The CDR3 DNA reads TGTGCCAGCAGTTCAACTCTAACTAGCGTGCAGTACTTC.

This chain joins TRBV28 and TRBJ2-1, with no clear D. CDR1 is MDHEN, CDR2 SYDVKM, per germline. The CDR3 is 14 residues long. Trimming took off 7 bases at V and 2 bases at J, with 12 bases between the two ends. The CDR3 sequence: CASITGDTYNEQFF. The DNA of the CDR3 is TGTGCCAGCATCACCGGTGATACCTACAATGAGCAGTTCTTC. Based on the CDR3 plus reference TRBV28 and TRBJ2-1, the full variable domain is DVKVTQSSRYLVKRTGEKVFLECVQDMDHENMFWYRQDPGLGLRLIYFSYDVKMKEKGDIPEGYSVSREKKERFSLILESASTNQTSMYLCASITGDTYNEQFFGPGTRLTVL.

This chain links TRBV4-1 with TRBJ1-2; a weak D match, TRBD1 (5 bases). Germline values: CDR1 MGHRA, CDR2 YSYEKL. V was trimmed by 2 bases and J by 8 bases, leaving 15 bases between them. The CDR3 is 14 amino acids. Here the CDR3 reads CASSQSGTATGYTF. CDR3 nucleotide sequence: TGCGCCAGCAGCCAAAGCGGGACTGCCACGGGCTACACCTTC.

V gene TRBV18 combines with J gene TRBJ1-1; no clear D gene. The CDR3 extends over 14 amino acids. Germline CDR1 and CDR2: KGHSH and LQKENI. V lost 2 bases, J lost 5 bases, and 12 bases lay in between. The CDR3 reads CASSPNQAGTEAFF. The CDR3 DNA sequence: TGTGCCAGCTCACCAAACCAGGCGGGTACTGAAGCTTTCTTT. Using reference TRBV18 and TRBJ1-1 for the parts outside the CDR3, the full variable domain is NAGVMQNPRHLVRRRGQEARLRCSPMKGHSHVYWYRQLPEEGLKFMVYLQKENIIDESGMPKERFSAEFPKEGPSILRIQQVVRGDSAAYFCASSPNQAGTEAFFGQGTRLTVV.

The chain carries TRBV5-4 and TRBJ2-1; the match to TRBD1 covers 10 bases. The CDR3 has 14 residues. The germline V gene encodes CDR1 SGHNT and CDR2 YYREEE (reference sequence). After removal of 5 bases from V and 7 bases from J, the junction contained 6 bases not matched to a gene. CDR3 DNA sequence: TGTGCCAGCAGATCTGACAGGGGGCTGAATGAGCAGTTCTTC. This translates into CASRSDRGLNEQFF.

In this sample, this clone turned up a few times. The CDR3 bases are TGTGCCAGCTCACCACCGAGTGAGACCCAGTACTTC. Translated: CASSPPSETQYF. The V call is TRBV18, the J call TRBJ2-5; D is ambiguous. The germline V gene encodes CDR1 KGHSH and CDR2 LQKENI. The CDR3 spans 12 residues. V lost 0 bases, J lost 5 bases, and 4 bases lay in between.

V gene TRBV5-1 combines with J gene TRBJ1-2; TRBD1 matches 7 bases. The V gene's germline CDR1 is SGHRS and CDR2 YFSETQ. V trimming: 0 bases; J trimming: 7 bases; junction bases outside the gene matches: 0. This CDR3 spans 12 amino acids. The CDR3 here is CASSLDRGGYTF. CDR3 in DNA: TGCGCCAGCAGCTTGGACAGGGGTGGCTACACCTTC.

A single count supports this clone. This chain uses TRBV11-2 with TRBJ2-5; TRBD1 matches at 8 bases. V lost 1 base, J lost 5 bases, and 9 bases stayed unmatched. The CDR3 extends over 16 amino acids. CDR1 and CDR2 (germline): SGHAT, FQNNGV. This chain's CDR3 is CASSLGAGRQGETQYF. Written as DNA, the CDR3 is TGTGCCAGCAGCTTAGGGGCCGGGCGACAGGGGGAGACCCAGTACTTC.

The chain recombines TRBV4-2 with TRBJ1-2; perhaps TRBD1 as D (6 bases). Germline lookup yields CDR1 LGHNA and CDR2 YNFKEQ. CDR3 length equals 15 residues. V gave up 0 bases and J gave up 6 bases, with 14 bases separating them. The CDR3 loop reads CASSQDLRGAHGYTF. CDR3 coding DNA: TGTGCCAGCAGCCAAGATCTCCGGGGGGCGCATGGCTACACCTTC.

This rearrangement joins TRBV2 to TRBJ2-1; 10 nucleotides line up with TRBD2. The length of the CDR3 is 14 residues. Germline V gene data show CDR1 as SNHLY and CDR2 as FYNNEI. With 8 bases clipped from V and 8 bases from J, the junction kept 9 bases outside the gene matches. The CDR3 DNA reads TGTGCCAGCGGGCTAGCGGGAGTAGGGTATGAGCAGTTCTTC. It codes for CASGLAGVGYEQFF.

This clone has just one count. The V and J genes are TRBV7-6 and TRBJ1-1; the match to TRBD1 covers 12 bases. CDR1 is SGHVS and CDR2 is FNYEAQ in the germline V gene. V was pared by 5 bases and J by 5 bases, with 3 bases of the junction left unmatched. CDR3 size: 14 residues. Written as DNA, the CDR3 is TGTGCCAGCAGCAAGGGACAGGGGGCTACTGAAGCTTTCTTT. This sequence encodes CASSKGQGATEAFF.

This clone appeared a few times. The rearrangement uses TRBV4-1 and TRBJ2-1, with D perhaps matching TRBD1 (6 bases). The CDR3 has 13 amino acids. Per germline, CDR1 MGHRA and CDR2 YSYEKL. V was shortened by 4 bases and J by 15 bases, with 19 bases between the two germline ends. CDR3 coding DNA: TGCGCCAGCAGCCCAGGGGATAGTTCCAAGCGGTTCTTC. Translated: CASSPGDSSKRFF.

V and J are TRBV5-1 and TRBJ2-1; 12 bases line up with TRBD2. Per the germline V gene, CDR1 is SGHRS and CDR2 is YFSETQ. V gave up 8 bases and J gave up 9 bases; unmatched junction bases: 9. The CDR3 is 14 amino acids. CDR3 coding DNA: TGCGCCAGTTCTAGCGGGAGGGCCGTGATTGAGCAGTTCTTC. Its translation is CASSSGRAVIEQFF.

The chain joins TRBV3-1 (or the pseudogene TRBV3-2) to TRBJ1-2; tentatively, D is TRBD1 (6 bases). The V gene lost 1 base and the J gene lost 7 bases, with 16 bases spanning the gap. Germline V lookup: CDR1 LGHDT, CDR2 YNNKEL (reference sequence). The CDR3 is 15 amino acids. CDR3: CASSQAPDSYGGYTF. CDR3 bases: TGTGCCAGCAGCCAAGCTCCGGACAGCTACGGTGGCTACACCTTC.

The genes are TRBV27 and TRBJ2-1, with TRBD1 identical over 11 bases. Germline-derived CDR1 and CDR2 are MNHEY and SMNVEV (reference sequence). This CDR3 is built from 18 residues. V lost 2 bases to trimming and J lost 1 base; unmatched junction nucleotides: 7. The CDR3 nucleotides are TGTGCCAGCAGTTTAACCCCTGGGACAGGGGGATCCTACAATGAGCAGTTCTTC. It is translated as CASSLTPGTGGSYNEQFF.

The chain recombines TRBV10-1 with TRBJ1-2; TRBD1 matches at 8 bases. The CDR3 is made up of 16 amino acids. Germline values: CDR1 WNHNN, CDR2 SYGVQD (reference sequence). The J segment lost 8 bases and the V segment lost 3 bases, leaving 14 bases of the junction unmatched. The CDR3 sequence is CASSDLPGQASGGYTF. The CDR3 nucleotides read TGCGCCAGCAGTGATTTACCGGGACAGGCGTCGGGGGGCTACACCTTC.

This chain joins TRBV4-1 and TRBJ2-7; 9 bases agree with TRBD1. J lost 2 bases, V lost 3 bases, and 2 bases had no gene match. The CDR3 length is 14 residues. Germline V CDR1 and CDR2: MGHRA, YSYEKL. The DNA of the CDR3 is TGCGCCAGCAGCCAGGGGACAGGGCCCTACGAGCAGTACTTC. This encodes CASSQGTGPYEQYF.

The rearrangement joins TRBV4-1 to TRBJ1-1; maybe TRBD1 (5 bases). Deletions cut 0 bases from V and 5 bases from J, with 19 bases between. Germline CDR1 and CDR2: MGHRA and YSYEKL. This CDR3 region has 17 residues. In DNA, the CDR3 is TGCGCCAGCAGCCAAGAAAACCAGGGATTGTTTCGGACTGAAGCTTTCTTT. Its translation is CASSQENQGLFRTEAFF.